The rows below give T cell receptor beta chains drawn from one sample of a study of cytomegalovirus exposure and HLA in healthy donors. The repertoire was sequenced with immunoSEQ multiplex PCR; TCRdb's copy has only in-frame clones and lacks some. There are approximately 210,000 clones in the sample; under 85% occur only once, and roughly 10% lies in the top ten. The sequencing sample was made of PBMCs. The receptor source for this set is a woman aged 50 to 65 in good health and CMV-seropositive. Each CDR3 is given with its conserved first and last residue. The D gene is left open where the match is weak. Some rows mark clone size as missing; the rest say once, few, many or name a class of expanded clone.

TGTGCCAGCAGCCGGGACAGGGGGTTGACTGAAGCTTTCTTT	CASSRDRGLTEAFF	TRBD1	TRBV7-2	TRBJ1-1	-
TGTGCCAGCTCGGGGCAGGACAATCAGCCCCAGCATTTT	CASSGQDNQPQHF	-	TRBV18	TRBJ1-5	once
TGTGCCTGGAGTGTGGGAAGGGGCGGTCAGCCCCAGCATTTT	CAWSVGRGGQPQHF	-	TRBV30	TRBJ1-5	-
TGTGCCAGCAGCAAGGGACAGAGTAGCAATCAGCCCCAGCATTTT	CASSKGQSSNQPQHF	TRBD1	TRBV7-9	TRBJ1-5	-
TGTGCCAGCAGCCCAAATGGACTCGAGCAGTACTTC	CASSPNGLEQYF	-	TRBV13	TRBJ2-7	-
TGTGCCAGCAGCTTTGGGGGGGTGCGGAACACCATATATTTT	CASSFGGVRNTIYF	-	TRBV7-2	TRBJ1-3	-
TGCGCCAGCAGCCAAGATGGAGGGGATTATGGTAATGAAAAACTGTTTTTT	CASSQDGGDYGNEKLFF	-	TRBV4-1	TRBJ1-4	few
TGTGCCAGCAGCCAGGAGGGAAGATCCCTCTTAGGTCAGCCCCAGCATTTT	CASSQEGRSLLGQPQHF	-	TRBV7-8	TRBJ1-5	few
TGTGCCAGCAGCTTAGAGTCGGGGGTTATGACCGGGGAGCTGTTTTTT	CASSLESGVMTGELFF	-	TRBV11-2	TRBJ2-2	-
TGTGCCAGCAGTGAAACCAGATATCAGCCCCAGCATTTT	CASSETRYQPQHF	-	TRBV6-1	TRBJ1-5	-
TGTGCCAGCAGCTTGGCCCTTCGTTCTATCGACGAGCAGTACTTC	CASSLALRSIDEQYF	-	TRBV5-6	TRBJ2-7	-
TGTGCCAGCAGCCGGATACAGTGGCCCCGTTCACCCCTCCACTTT	CASSRIQWPRSPLHF	-	TRBV14	TRBJ1-6	-
TGCGCCAGCAGAAGGACAGTCGCCCAAAACACTGAAGCTTTCTTT	CASRRTVAQNTEAFF	-	TRBV5-1	TRBJ1-1	few
TGCGCCAGCAGCCAAGATCCCTTCGGCACTGAAGCTTTCTTT	CASSQDPFGTEAFF	-	TRBV4-1	TRBJ1-1	few
TGCGCCAGCAGCATGACAGGGGCCTACGAGCAGTACTTC	CASSMTGAYEQYF	TRBD1	TRBV5-1	TRBJ2-7	few
TGTGCCAGCAGTTTAGGGGACAGTTGGAACACTGAAGCTTTCTTT	CASSLGDSWNTEAFF	TRBD1	TRBV27	TRBJ1-1	-
TGTGCCAGTAGTGTCCCGCGGAGGGCCAATGCCGGGGAGCTGTTTTTT	CASSVPRRANAGELFF	-	TRBV19	TRBJ2-2	-
TGTGCCAGCAGCCAAGAGGGACAGAACACTGAAGCTTTCTTT	CASSQEGQNTEAFF	-	TRBV4-2	TRBJ1-1	-
TGCAGCGCCGTTAAAAGCACAGATACGCAGTATTTT	CSAVKSTDTQYF	-	TRBV29-1	TRBJ2-3	-
TGCAGCGTTGCCAGGGGTGGGGGAGCTTTCTTT	CSVARGGGAFF	-	TRBV29-1	TRBJ1-1	once
TGCGCCAGCAGCTTGCTCGGTGCCAGGCAGGGCGGCACTGAAGCTTTCTTT	CASSLLGARQGGTEAFF	-	TRBV5-1	TRBJ1-1	-
TGTGCCAGCCGCAGACAGGGGCAGAGGGAGCAGTACTTC	CASRRQGQREQYF	TRBD1	TRBV6-5	TRBJ2-7	-
TGTGCCAGCAGCTTACAGGTCTATGGCTACACCTTC	CASSLQVYGYTF	-	TRBV28	TRBJ1-2	-
TGTGCCAGCAGCTTACGCAGGTCCCAGGGAAACACCATATATTTT	CASSLRRSQGNTIYF	-	TRBV7-6	TRBJ1-3	-
TGCGCCAGCAGCCTGGAACCGGGACAGGATTCTCGGGGAGCCGGGGAGCTGTTTTTT	CASSLEPGQDSRGAGELFF	TRBD1	TRBV5-1	TRBJ2-2	-
TGCGCCAGCAGCCGCTTAGGCGGGGATCCTAATGAGCAGTTCTTC	CASSRLGGDPNEQFF	-	TRBV5-1	TRBJ2-1	few
TGTGCCAGTAGTATGACAGGTAGTACGATGAACACTGAAGCTTTCTTT	CASSMTGSTMNTEAFF	-	TRBV19	TRBJ1-1	few
TGTGCCAGCACCAGGGACCACAGGGGTATTAATTCACCCCTCCACTTT	CASTRDHRGINSPLHF	TRBD1	TRBV5-5	TRBJ1-6	-
TGTGCCAGCAGCTTAGTGGCAGGGGCTCCCTACGAGCAGTACTTC	CASSLVAGAPYEQYF	-	TRBV7-9	TRBJ2-7	-
TGTGCCAGCAGTGCCAGGGGGAGTAGGACTGAAGCTTTCTTT	CASSARGSRTEAFF	TRBD1	TRBV6-1	TRBJ1-1	-
TGTGCAAGTCGCCCCAGGGTGGGGGGAAACTATGGCTACACCTTC	CASRPRVGGNYGYTF	-	TRBV12-2	TRBJ1-2	-
TGTGCCAGCAGCATAGGAGGGGGCTTCTCCTATAATTCACCCCTCCACTTT	CASSIGGGFSYNSPLHF	TRBD1	TRBV5-4	TRBJ1-6	-
TGCGCCAGCAGCCAAATCGGACAGAGGAACACTGAAGCTTTCTTT	CASSQIGQRNTEAFF	-	TRBV4-1	TRBJ1-1	-
TGTGCCTGGAATCTCGGCACAGATACGCAGTATTTT	CAWNLGTDTQYF	-	TRBV30	TRBJ2-3	-
TGTGCCAGCAGCTCAGTCGCCGAAAACACTGAAGCTTTCTTT	CASSSVAENTEAFF	-	TRBV5-6	TRBJ1-1	-
TGTGCCAGCAGTCCCCGGGGCAGTTTGGGGGGCTCCTATAATTCACCCCTCCACTTT	CASSPRGSLGGSYNSPLHF	-	TRBV27	TRBJ1-6	-
TGCGCCAGCAGCCAAGGACAGGTAAGCTCCTACAATGAGCAGTTCTTC	CASSQGQVSSYNEQFF	-	TRBV4-1	TRBJ2-1	-
TGTGCCAGCAGCCCAGTGGTACTAGCGGGGTTTAATGAGCAGTTCTTC	CASSPVVLAGFNEQFF	TRBD2	TRBV5-6	TRBJ2-1	-
TGTGCCAGTAAACTCGAACTTAATCAGCCCCAGCATTTT	CASKLELNQPQHF	-	TRBV19	TRBJ1-5	-
TGTGCCAGCACCTTACACAGGAACACTGAAGCTTTCTTT	CASTLHRNTEAFF	-	TRBV28	TRBJ1-1	-